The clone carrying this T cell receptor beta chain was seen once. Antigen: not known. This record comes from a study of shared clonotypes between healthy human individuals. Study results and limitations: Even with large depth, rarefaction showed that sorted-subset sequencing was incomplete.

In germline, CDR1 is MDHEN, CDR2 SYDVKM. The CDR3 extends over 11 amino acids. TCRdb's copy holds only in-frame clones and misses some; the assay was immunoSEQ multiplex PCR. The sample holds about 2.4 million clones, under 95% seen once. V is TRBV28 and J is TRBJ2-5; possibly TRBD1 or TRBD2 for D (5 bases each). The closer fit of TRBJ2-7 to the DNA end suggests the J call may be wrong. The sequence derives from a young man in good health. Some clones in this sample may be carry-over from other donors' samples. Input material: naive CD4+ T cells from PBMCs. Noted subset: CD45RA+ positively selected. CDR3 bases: TGTGCCAGCGGCCGGGGCGGCGAGCAGTACTTC. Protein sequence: CASGRGGEQYF.